This T cell receptor (beta chain) is from a study of T cell responses to AZD1222 COVID-19 vaccine. The length of the CDR3 is 15 residues. CDR1 and CDR2 from the germline V gene are LNHDA and SQIVND (reference sequence). Trimming took off 7 bases at V and 4 bases at J, with 17 bases between the two ends. Produced via immunoSEQ multiplex PCR; TCRdb's table is partial and in-frame only. The profile shows about 30,000 clones, approximately 93% of them singletons. This receptor was identified in an adult in good health. The specimen was peripheral blood, collected on day 0 of AZD1222 vaccination. The gene calls are TRBV19 and TRBJ1-5; a possible D gene is TRBD1 (6 bases). The CDR3 spells CASTQSGGLNQPQHF. As DNA, the CDR3 is TGTGCCAGTACCCAAAGTGGGGGCCTGAATCAGCCCCAGCATTTT.